This paragraph reports one TCR beta chain. As yet, its antigen is unknown. Data came from immunoSEQ multiplex PCR; TCRdb stores just in-frame clones and leaves some out. The sample shows 70,000 or so clones, less than 85% of them seen only once. The CDR3 sequence is 17 residues long. From germline, CDR1 is SGHNT and CDR2 YENEEA. Trimming left V 4 bases short and J 3 bases short, with 20 bases between. The source of the sample is a study of T cell responses to AZD1222 COVID-19 vaccine. General study results and limits: Repertoire sampling occurred only after the peak T cell response. There were mostly white British donors and more females than males, and clonal diversity was possibly underestimated.

The source of this sequence is an adult who received the AZD1222 COVID-19 vaccine. The sample was peripheral blood, taken 28 days after the second AZD1222 dose. The rearrangement uses TRBV11-3 and TRBJ2-3; possible D gene TRBD2, 5 bases. CDR3 amino acids: CASSSRPPGLFTDTQYF. The CDR3 region has the DNA TGTGCCAGCAGCTCCCGACCCCCGGGGTTGTTTACAGATACGCAGTATTTT.